The 15 T cell receptor beta chains below all came from one sample that was sequenced in a study of post-analysis software for immune sequencing data (dated by TCRdb to the mid-2010s). Libraries came from PCR. Sequencing took place on an Illumina HiSeq 2500. Unique molecular identifiers were incorporated into TCR beta cDNA libraries to reduce PCR and sequencing biases. Using fastp trimming at Q25 and MiXCR clonotype assembly, TCRdb reanalyzed the public sequencing data and kept in-frame beta chains. Under each unique CDR3 protein, matching rows form one entry showing the most common genes and DNA. Counted in this sample were about 160,000 distinct CDR3 sequences; about 36% of them appeared once. The ten largest account for 25% to 30% of the sample. The time point label on this specimen signifies: second blood draw from one MS patient after hematopoietic stem cell transplantation. Sequenced here: blood, sampled after autologous hematopoietic stem cell transplantation. The receptors were gathered from a girl aged 5-17 years with multiple sclerosis. Donor details come from another sample of the same person, matched by shared clones.

The CDR3 DNA follows: TGTGCCAGCAGCCAAGTAAATAGCGGGAGTATCTACGAGCAGTACTTC. It specifies CASSQVNSGSIYEQYF. The V gene is TRBV3-1, the J gene TRBJ2-7; 9 positions match TRBD2. CDR1 and CDR2 (germline): LGHDT, YNNKEL (reference sequence). J gave up 3 bases and V 1 base, and 7 bases lay outside the gene matches. The CDR3 consists of 16 residues.

This clonotype appeared many times. V gene TRBV10-3 combines with J gene TRBJ2-1; TRBD2 agrees at 9 bases. The CDR3 spans 16 residues. V shed 2 bases and J 0 bases; nucleotides not matched to a gene: 2. Germline V gene sequence: CDR1 ENHRY, CDR2 SYGVKD. CDR3 residues: CAISEAGGPSYNEQFF. The CDR3 nucleotides read TGTGCCATCAGTGAGGCGGGAGGGCCCTCCTACAATGAGCAGTTCTTC.

The genes are TRBV19 and TRBJ2-1; 11 bases map to TRBD2. With V trimmed by 1 base and J by 6 bases, 2 bases remained unmatched. This CDR3 region has 15 residues. Germline values: CDR1 LNHDA, CDR2 SQIVND (reference sequence). Here the CDR3 reads CASSIVAGGRNEQFF. The CDR3 bases are TGTGCCAGTAGTATAGTAGCGGGAGGGCGCAATGAGCAGTTCTTC.

This clonotype came up many times. V usage is TRBV6-1 and J usage is TRBJ2-5; D remains unclear. Germline lookup yields CDR1 MNHNS and CDR2 SASEGT. Trimming pared 9 bases from V and 5 bases from J, leaving 19 bases between. This CDR3 has 14 residues. The CDR3 loop is CASSSTPVGETQYF. The CDR3, as DNA: TGTGCCAGTTCTTCGACCCCGGTAGGGGAGACCCAGTACTTC.

The gene calls are TRBV7-2 and TRBJ2-5; D call uncertain. Germline CDR1 is SGHTA and CDR2 is FQGNSA. There are 13 residues in the CDR3. Trimming left V 3 bases short and J 11 bases short, with 16 bases between. The CDR3 protein is CASSFGYGNEQYF. CDR3 sequence (DNA): TGTGCCAGCAGCTTCGGTTATGGCAATGAGCAGTACTTC.

This clonotype has a handful of counts. V is TRBV10-3 and J is TRBJ2-5; no definite D call. This CDR3 has 14 residues. Per germline, CDR1 ENHRY and CDR2 SYGVKD. V lost 6 bases and J 3 bases, leaving 14 bases between the germline ends. The CDR3 sequence is CAIRRAQAEETQYF. CDR3 DNA: TGTGCCATCAGAAGGGCCCAGGCCGAAGAGACCCAGTACTTC.

This rearrangement joins TRBV5-1 to TRBJ2-3; D possibly corresponds to TRBD1 (6 bases). The CDR3 is made up of 14 amino acids. The V and J ends lost 2 bases and 0 bases respectively, with 7 bases between them. Germline CDR1 SGHRS, CDR2 YFSETQ. The CDR3 DNA follows: TGCGCCAGCAGCTTTCAGGGGAGCACAGATACGCAGTATTTT. Protein sequence: CASSFQGSTDTQYF.

The chain joins TRBV5-1 to TRBJ2-1; TRBD2 matches 14 bases. J was trimmed by 6 bases and V by 6 bases; bases with no gene match: 2. The CDR3 is 14 residues long. Germline CDR1 SGHRS, CDR2 YFSETQ. The CDR3 spells CASKGLAGVNEQFF. The DNA of the CDR3 is TGCGCCAGCAAGGGACTAGCGGGAGTCAATGAGCAGTTCTTC.

The rearrangement joins TRBV20-1 to TRBJ1-5, with TRBD1 identical over 8 bases. The CDR3 covers 15 residues. The trim removed 5 bases at V and 2 bases at J, leaving 8 bases unmatched. The V gene's germline CDR1 is DFQATT and CDR2 SNEGSKA (reference sequence). The CDR3 here is CSAGGGQVGNQPQHF. The CDR3 DNA reads as TGCAGTGCTGGGGGGGGACAGGTAGGCAATCAGCCCCAGCATTTT.

CDR3: CASSPRRAYEHYF. In DNA, the CDR3 is TGCGCCAGCAGCCCCCGCAGGGCCTACGAGCACTACTTC. This chain links TRBV5-1 with TRBJ2-4, with D perhaps matching TRBD1 (5 bases). Per the germline V gene, CDR1 is SGHRS and CDR2 is YFSETQ. CDR3 length: 13 amino acids. V was clipped by 4 bases and J by 16 bases, with 21 bases between them.

This chain uses TRBV5-5 with TRBJ2-1, with D maybe TRBD2 (5 bases). The CDR3 sequence is 15 residues long. Germline V gives CDR1 SGHKS, CDR2 YYEKEE (reference sequence). With 4 bases removed from V and 0 bases from J, the gap between germline ends came to 11 bases. The CDR3 is CASSQDSSSYNEQFF. The CDR3 DNA is TGTGCCAGCAGCCAGGACTCTAGCTCCTACAATGAGCAGTTCTTC.

The sample holds a few counts of this clonotype. The J gene is TRBJ2-5, the V gene TRBV6-2 or TRBV6-3; perhaps TRBD2 as D (5 bases). This CDR3 is built from 14 residues. V shed 3 bases and J shed 4 bases, with 12 bases lying between them. CDR1 is MNHEY and CDR2 is SVGEGT in the germline V gene. The CDR3 DNA reads TGTGCCAGCAGTTATAAGCGGTCAGGAGAGACCCAGTACTTC. Translating it yields CASSYKRSGETQYF.

There are a few counts of this clonotype. This chain joins TRBV5-1 and TRBJ2-6; possibly TRBD2 for D (9 bases). From germline, CDR1 is SGHRS and CDR2 YFSETQ. The CDR3 loop spans 24 amino acids. The germline V and J ends were trimmed by 5 bases and 0 bases, with 36 bases remaining between them. The CDR3 bases are TGCGCCAGCAGTGCGAAACTCACCGGGACAGGCGCGGGACTAGCCCCCTCTGGGGCCAACGTCCTGACTTTC. It codes for CASSAKLTGTGAGLAPSGANVLTF.

The sample holds a few counts of this clonotype. The V call is TRBV20-1, the J call TRBJ2-7; D call uncertain. Germline V CDR1 and CDR2: DFQATT, SNEGSKA (reference sequence). Between the trimmed V and J ends, which lost 3 bases and 2 bases, there was a span of 14 bases. This CDR3 comprises 14 residues. This CDR3 is CSASRPQITYEQYF. The DNA for the CDR3 is TGCAGTGCTAGCAGACCACAAATAACCTACGAGCAGTACTTC.

V is TRBV7-2 and J is TRBJ2-5; tentatively, D is TRBD1 (6 bases). The CDR3 consists of 15 residues. The germline V and J ends were trimmed by 5 bases and 5 bases, with 18 bases remaining between them. Germline loops: CDR1 SGHTA, CDR2 FQGNSA. CDR3 DNA: TGTGCCAGCAGCAGACAGGACAGTGTGTTGGAGACCCAGTACTTC. This encodes CASSRQDSVLETQYF.